One and the same sample provided the 10 T cell receptor beta chains below, sequenced in a study of cytotoxic CD8 clonotypes in ibrutinib-treated CLL. Sequencing was performed with immunoSEQ multiplex PCR; in TCRdb, only in-frame clones are kept and a portion is missing. The table lists 30,000 to 40,000 clones, about 64% of them singletons. The sample was PBMCs, taken at disease progression, from a patient treated with ibrutinib. These receptors were collected from a human donor with chronic lymphocytic leukemia.

The chain combines TRBV7-6 with TRBJ2-3; 8 bases agree with TRBD1. Germline V CDR1 and CDR2: SGHVS, FNYEAQ. Trimming cost V 0 bases and J 1 base; bases outside gene matches: 3. This CDR3 is built from 16 residues. DNA of the CDR3: TGTGCCAGCAGCTTAGCGTCACAGGGGGGCACAGATACGCAGTATTTT. It yields the protein CASSLASQGGTDTQYF. Drawing the rest from reference TRBV7-6 and TRBJ2-3, the complete variable domain is GAGVSQSPRYKVTKRGQDVALRCDPISGHVSLYWYRQALGQGPEFLTYFNYEAQQDKSGLPNDRFSAERPEGSISTLTIQRTEQRDSAMYRCASSLASQGGTDTQYFGPGTRLTVL.

The J gene is TRBJ1-1, the V gene TRBV11-2; D not certain. The length of the CDR3 is 15 residues. V gave up 5 bases and J gave up 5 bases, with 18 bases separating them. In germline, CDR1 is SGHAT, CDR2 FQNNGV. The CDR3 reads CASSPDGVTRTEAFF. The CDR3 DNA sequence: TGTGCCAGCAGCCCAGACGGGGTCACCAGGACTGAAGCTTTCTTT.

Written as DNA, the CDR3 is TGCGCCAGCAGCTTGGGGGAAGACAGGGTTGAAACAGATACGCAGTATTTT. This translates into CASSLGEDRVETDTQYF. The chain employs TRBV5-1 and TRBJ2-3, with 7 bases identical to TRBD1. Germline CDR1 reads SGHRS; CDR2 reads YFSETQ. The CDR3 is 17 residues long. V was clipped by 0 bases and J by 3 bases; unmatched bases: 10.

The V call is TRBV7-8, the J call TRBJ2-7; D is perhaps TRBD2 (6 bases). Germline CDR1 is SGHVS and CDR2 is FQNEAQ. V was shortened by 5 bases and J by 1 base, with 12 bases between the two germline ends. This CDR3 has 14 amino acids. CDR3 region: CASSPLRESYEQYF. CDR3 bases: TGTGCCAGCAGCCCCCTTCGGGAGTCCTACGAGCAGTACTTC.

Only a few counts were recorded for this clone. The chain couples TRBV2 to TRBJ2-6; 7 nucleotides line up with TRBD1. The germline gives CDR1 SNHLY, CDR2 FYNNEI. This CDR3 region has 17 residues. J was trimmed by 1 base and V by 6 bases; bases with no gene match: 9. CDR3 in amino acids: CASSAYRGTSGANVLTF. Written as DNA, the CDR3 is TGTGCCAGCAGCGCTTACAGGGGAACATCTGGGGCCAACGTCCTGACTTTC.

The chain uses TRBV29-1 and TRBJ2-5; D is unclear. From germline, CDR1 is SQVTM and CDR2 ANQGSEA. Trimming pared 3 bases from V and 1 base from J, leaving 12 bases between. There are 14 residues in the CDR3. CDR3 loop: CSVDSMAGQETQYF. The CDR3, as DNA: TGCAGCGTTGATTCAATGGCAGGCCAAGAGACCCAGTACTTC.

J is TRBJ2-3 and V is TRBV9; no clear D gene. Germline V gives CDR1 SGDLS, CDR2 YYNGEE. The germline V and J ends were trimmed by 0 bases and 5 bases, with 4 bases remaining between them. This CDR3 is 12 amino acids long. This CDR3 is CASSVDKDTQYF. The CDR3 region has the DNA TGTGCCAGCAGCGTAGATAAAGATACGCAGTATTTT.

The rearrangement links TRBV5-1 to TRBJ2-2; D perhaps matches TRBD1 (5 bases). The CDR3 is made up of 15 amino acids. Germline V lookup: CDR1 SGHRS, CDR2 YFSETQ. The V end was cut by 5 bases, the J end by 6 bases, with 17 bases between. CDR3 sequence reads: CASRGLAGRAGELFF. As DNA, the CDR3 is TGCGCCAGCAGAGGGTTGGCAGGGCGCGCCGGGGAGCTGTTTTTT.

The chain links TRBV7-9 to TRBJ1-5; D gene ambiguous. V shed 2 bases and J shed 7 bases, with 6 bases lying between them. Germline CDR1 reads SEHNR; CDR2 reads FQNEAQ (reference sequence). The CDR3 has 12 residues. In DNA, the CDR3 is TGTGCCAGCAGCTTATTGGGGCAGCCCCAGCATTTT. This codes for CASSLLGQPQHF.

This chain connects TRBV10-3 to TRBJ1-1; D uncertain. This CDR3 has 13 residues. Per germline, CDR1 ENHRY and CDR2 SYGVKD. The V end was cut by 7 bases, the J end by 4 bases, with 13 bases between. CDR3 DNA: TGTGCCATCAAACCAGCCAAGTTCACTGAAGCTTTCTTT. Protein: CAIKPAKFTEAFF.